This T cell receptor beta chain was retrieved from a study of blood T cells in healthy people across ages. This clonotype appeared a single time. Its antigen is currently unknown. Study-wide results and caveats: Age brought a roughly linear fall in TCR beta diversity measured per million T cells. What prevented conclusive comparison of naive and antigen-experienced cells was that PBMCs were unsorted. For the donors, CMV status was unknown and possibly confounded expanded clonotype changes.

For the second PCR, which ran for about 6 to 11 cycles, a sample-barcoded 5' primer and a J-beta primer mix were used. TCRdb re-called the 5' RACE reads through MiXCR, storing one row per CDR3 protein. The table includes about 760,000 distinct CDR3 sequences, about 56% detected once. The CDR3 contains 13 residues. Germline CDR1 reads DFQATT; CDR2 reads SNEGSKA (reference sequence). Between the trimmed V and J ends, which lost 0 bases and 5 bases, there was a span of 8 bases. PBMCs were isolated at a quantity of at least 7 million per sample. The rearrangement links TRBV20-1 to TRBJ2-1, with TRBD2 as a possible D gene (6 bases). The TCR comes from a man aged 40-50 years in good health. The material sequenced was blood. The CDR3 sequence is CSAREWEDNEQFF. The CDR3 DNA reads as TGCAGTGCTAGAGAGTGGGAGGACAATGAGCAGTTCTTC.